In its sample, the clone carrying this TCR beta chain was seen a few times. These data belong to a study of identical twins. Germline CDR1 reads SEHNR; CDR2 reads FQNEAQ (reference sequence). The CDR3 length is 16 residues. The trim removed 5 bases at V and 2 bases at J, leaving 6 bases unmatched. TCRdb redid the calling of the 5' RACE reads with MiXCR, one entry per CDR3 protein. In the table there are roughly 690,000 distinct CDR3 sequences, around 20% of which are singletons. The same sample was also used in a study of T cells expressing NK-cell markers.

The clonotype originates from a woman aged 18-35 years in good health. The J gene is TRBJ2-1, the V gene TRBV7-9; TRBD2 aligns across 10 bases. The material sequenced was PBMCs. The DNA of the CDR3 is TGTGCCAGCAGCCCGGGACTAGCGACTACCTACAATGAGCAGTTCTTC. It is translated as CASSPGLATTYNEQFF. The entire variable domain, with the rest obtained from reference TRBV7-9 and TRBJ2-1, is as follows: DTGVSQNPRHKITKRGQNVTFRCDPISEHNRLYWYRQTLGQGPEFLTYFQNEAQLEKSRLLSDRFSAERPKGSFSTLEIQRTEQGDSAMYLCASSPGLATTYNEQFFGPGTRLTVL.